Below are 29 T cell receptor beta chains sequenced from a single sample in a study of shared clonotypes between healthy human individuals. Sequencing was performed with immunoSEQ multiplex PCR; in TCRdb, only in-frame clones are kept and a portion is missing. The sample has over a million clones, around 98% seen once. Sequenced material: naive CD4+ T cells sorted from blood. Subset indicated: CD45RA+ positively selected. Receptors originate from a man aged 25-40 years in good health.

V usage is TRBV30 and J usage is TRBJ2-1; D ambiguous. The CDR3 length is 12 residues. V was trimmed by 3 bases and J by 8 bases, leaving 11 bases between them. Per germline, CDR1 GTSNPN and CDR2 SVGIG (reference sequence). The CDR3 DNA reads TGTGCCTGGAGCCTCCCTAGGTATGAGCAGTTCTTC. Translating it yields CAWSLPRYEQFF.

The chain joins TRBV5-1 to TRBJ1-5; 8 bases line up with TRBD1. Germline V gene lookup returns CDR1 SGHRS and CDR2 YFSETQ. After removal of 4 bases from V and 3 bases from J, the junction contained 6 bases not matched to a gene. CDR3 length equals 15 residues. CDR3 nucleotide sequence: TGCGCCAGCAGCCCGAGGACAGGGTCCAATCAGCCCCAGCATTTT. Its protein product is CASSPRTGSNQPQHF.

This clone was observed once. The same CDR3 arises from other DNA sequences in this sample as well. The chain links TRBV2 to TRBJ2-5; D possibly corresponds to TRBD1 (6 bases). V lost 8 bases to trimming and J lost 1 base, with 11 bases between them. CDR1 is SNHLY and CDR2 is FYNNEI in the germline V gene. The CDR3 length is 13 residues. CDR3 coding DNA: TGTGCCAGCGACCGGGACACCCAAGAGACCCAGTACTTC. Translated, it gives CASDRDTQETQYF.

This clone is a singleton in its sample. The chain is built from TRBV27 and TRBJ2-6, with D uncertain. CDR3 length: 15 residues. CDR1 and CDR2 from the germline V gene are MNHEY and SMNVEV (reference sequence). V was trimmed by 4 bases and J by 0 bases, leaving 7 bases between them. This CDR3 is CASSSPSSGANVLTF. The DNA for the CDR3 is TGTGCCAGCAGTTCGCCTTCCTCTGGGGCCAACGTCCTGACTTTC.

The chain combines TRBV7-9 with TRBJ2-3; 13 bases agree with TRBD2. CDR1 and CDR2 from the germline V gene are SEHNR and FQNEAQ (reference sequence). This CDR3 is built from 15 residues. Trimming took 4 bases from V and 5 from J; bases not matched to a gene: 3. CDR3 nucleotide sequence: TGTGCCAGCAGCTCCGGACTAGCGGGAGTAGATACGCAGTATTTT. Translated: CASSSGLAGVDTQYF.

CDR3 coding DNA: TGTGCCAGCAGCTCAAAGTATAACGGGCCACAGGGCCAGCCCCAGCATTTT. This encodes CASSSKYNGPQGQPQHF. The gene calls are TRBV7-8 and TRBJ1-5; D is possibly TRBD1 (6 bases). The germline CDR1 and CDR2 sequences are SGHVS and FQNEAQ. Trimming stripped 4 bases from V and 7 bases from J, with 23 bases between. This CDR3 comprises 17 residues.

The chain joins TRBV7-3 to TRBJ2-7; 12 positions agree with TRBD1. The CDR3 consists of 14 residues. V shed 5 bases, J shed 7 bases, and the junction held 6 bases outside the gene matches. CDR1 SGHTA and CDR2 FQGTGA come from the germline V gene. CDR3 coding DNA: TGTGCCAGCAGCCCGGGACAGGGGGCTCGGGAGCAGTACTTC. Protein: CASSPGQGAREQYF.

Points on this clone: Other DNA variants within this sample encode the same CDR3. V is TRBV2 and J is TRBJ1-5; no clear D gene. CDR1 is SNHLY, CDR2 FYNNEI, per germline. The ends were cut back, 4 bases at V and 4 bases at J, with 5 bases in the middle. The CDR3 spans 12 residues. CDR3 amino acids: CASSGSNQPQHF. The DNA of the CDR3 is TGTGCCAGCAGTGGGAGTAATCAGCCCCAGCATTTT.

J is TRBJ2-1 and V is TRBV9, with D possibly matching TRBD1 (6 bases). This CDR3 contains 17 residues. The germline CDR1 and CDR2 sequences are SGDLS and YYNGEE. V lost 0 bases and J 1 base, leaving 14 bases between the germline ends. The CDR3 DNA reads TGTGCCAGCAGCGTAGGGGGGCCGTTCAAATCCTACAATGAGCAGTTCTTC. Translated: CASSVGGPFKSYNEQFF. The variable domain in full, with the rest retrieved from reference TRBV9 and TRBJ2-1, is DSGVTQTPKHLITATGQRVTLRCSPRSGDLSVYWYQQSLDQGLQFLIQYYNGEERAKGNILERFSAQQFPDLHSELNLSSLELGDSALYFCASSVGGPFKSYNEQFFGPGTRLTVL.

The chain couples TRBV27 to TRBJ2-2, with D unclear. Trimming removed 1 base at V and 5 bases at J, with 11 bases between. The germline V gene encodes CDR1 MNHEY and CDR2 SMNVEV (reference sequence). The CDR3 has 15 residues. Here the CDR3 DNA reads TGTGCCAGCAGTTTATACGGAGTAGGGACCGGGGAGCTGTTTTTT. Translated, it gives CASSLYGVGTGELFF.

The rearrangement links TRBV6-6 to TRBJ2-3; D is perhaps TRBD2 (5 bases). This CDR3 is 14 amino acids long. The V gene's germline CDR1 is MNHNY and CDR2 SVGAGI (reference sequence). Trimming cost V 6 bases and J 0 bases, with 10 bases left between them. Here the CDR3 DNA reads TGTGCCAGCAGGGAGCCGGGAAGCACAGATACGCAGTATTTT. This sequence encodes CASREPGSTDTQYF.

As for this clone: The junction and the germline gene differ at one end; a read error may be behind it. The genes are TRBV7-2 and TRBJ2-2; D unclear. The CDR3 is made up of 12 amino acids. Germline-derived CDR1 and CDR2 are SGHTA and FQGNSA. The DNA of the CDR3 is TGTGCCAGCGGCTTGAACACCGGGGAGCTGTTTTTT. Protein product: CASGLNTGELFF.

This clone appeared once. The genes are TRBV10-2 and TRBJ2-3, with TRBD2 identical over 7 bases. Germline values: CDR1 WSHSY, CDR2 SAAADI. The length of the CDR3 is 16 residues. V gave up 6 bases and J gave up 3 bases; unmatched junction bases: 12. The CDR3 loop reads CASRGGGSDGTDTQYF. The CDR3 DNA reads TGCGCCAGCAGGGGCGGCGGGAGTGATGGTACAGATACGCAGTATTTT.

CDR3 sequence reads: CASSRFPVGLQETQYF. CDR3 coding DNA: TGTGCCAGCAGTCGGTTCCCCGTGGGCTTGCAAGAGACCCAGTACTTC. The chain joins TRBV27 to TRBJ2-5; D unclear. Germline V gene data show CDR1 as MNHEY and CDR2 as SMNVEV (reference sequence). The CDR3 spans 16 residues. Trimming took 5 bases from V and 2 from J, leaving 18 bases between them.

The genes are TRBV6-5 and TRBJ2-7; weak D call: TRBD2 (6 bases). The CDR3 consists of 15 residues. V lost 8 bases, J lost 3 bases, and 20 bases lay in between. The germline gives CDR1 MNHEY, CDR2 SVGAGI. The CDR3 DNA follows: TGTGCCAGCGGCTCGCAGGGAGGAGAGAGCTACGAGCAGTACTTC. Translated, it gives CASGSQGGESYEQYF.

As for this clone: The same CDR3 also results from other DNA sequences found in this sample. This chain connects TRBV5-1 to TRBJ1-1, with a possible D match to TRBD1 (6 bases). The length of the CDR3 is 14 residues. V lost 1 base and J lost 1, with 8 bases in between. Germline V CDR1 and CDR2: SGHRS, YFSETQ. The CDR3 here is CASSLPGANTEAFF. CDR3 bases: TGCGCCAGCAGCTTGCCGGGGGCGAACACTGAAGCTTTCTTT. Drawing the rest from reference TRBV5-1 and TRBJ1-1, the complete variable domain is KAGVTQTPRYLIKTRGQQVTLSCSPISGHRSVSWYQQTPGQGLQFLFEYFSETQRNKGNFPGRFSGRQFSNSRSEMNVSTLELGDSALYLCASSLPGANTEAFFGQGTRLTVV.

The chain employs TRBV11-3 and TRBJ2-1; 7 nucleotides align to TRBD1. V shed 5 bases, J shed 2 bases, and the junction held 6 bases outside the gene matches. The CDR3 extends over 15 amino acids. Per the germline V gene, CDR1 is SGHNT and CDR2 is YENEEA. The CDR3 spells CASSPPGTAYNEQFF. The CDR3 DNA reads TGTGCCAGCAGCCCACCCGGGACAGCCTACAATGAGCAGTTCTTC. Using reference TRBV11-3 and TRBJ2-1 for the parts outside the CDR3, the full variable domain is EAGVVQSPRYKIIEKKQPVAFWCNPISGHNTLYWYLQNLGQGPELLIRYENEEAVDDSQLPKDRFSAERLKGVDSTLKIQPAELGDSAVYLCASSPPGTAYNEQFFGPGTRLTVL.

The chain carries TRBV27 and TRBJ2-1, with 9 bases identical to TRBD2. Germline V CDR1 and CDR2: MNHEY, SMNVEV (reference sequence). V gave up 2 bases and J gave up 5 bases; unmatched junction bases: 7. The CDR3 sequence is 16 residues long. This CDR3 reads CASSLRLAGADNEQFF. The CDR3 coding sequence is TGTGCCAGCAGTTTAAGGTTAGCGGGAGCGGACAATGAGCAGTTCTTC.

Turning to this clone: This sample includes further DNA sequences coding for the same CDR3. V is TRBV29-1 and J is TRBJ2-1; D is possibly TRBD1 or TRBD2 (5 bases each). This CDR3 has 10 amino acids. Germline lookup yields CDR1 SQVTM and CDR2 ANQGSEA. With 6 bases removed from V and 5 bases from J, the gap between germline ends came to 5 bases. The CDR3 sequence is CSVGDNEQFF. In nucleotides, the CDR3 is TGCAGCGTGGGGGACAATGAGCAGTTCTTC.

The chain links TRBV16 to TRBJ2-7; the match to TRBD1 covers 7 bases. The CDR3 totals 12 residues. Germline V gives CDR1 KGHSY, CDR2 FQNENV. V dropped 7 bases and J dropped 6; count of bases not matched to a gene: 6. The CDR3 DNA reads as TGTGCCAGCACAAACAGGGGCAGCGAGCAGTACTTC. It yields the protein CASTNRGSEQYF.

This clone was recorded a few times. The rearrangement links TRBV30 to TRBJ1-1; D gene ambiguous. Trimming pared 5 bases from V and 2 bases from J, leaving 12 bases between. Germline-derived CDR1 and CDR2 are GTSNPN and SVGIG (reference sequence). The CDR3 contains 13 residues. The CDR3 region is CAWFRTYNTEAFF. CDR3 nucleotides: TGTGCCTGGTTTCGGACCTATAACACTGAAGCTTTCTTT.

V and J are TRBV11-3 and TRBJ2-5, with 7 bases lining up with TRBD1. Germline V CDR1 and CDR2: SGHNT, YENEEA. The CDR3 spans 14 residues. The ends lost 1 base at V and 4 bases at J; junction bases unmatched: 3. The CDR3 loop is CASSLGDSPETQYF. DNA of the CDR3: TGTGCCAGCAGCTTAGGGGACAGTCCAGAGACCCAGTACTTC.

The CDR3 is CASSLGRTSGSYEQYF. CDR3 nucleotide sequence: TGTGCCAGCAGCTTAGGTAGGACTAGCGGCTCCTACGAGCAGTACTTC. The rearrangement joins TRBV7-2 to TRBJ2-7; 10 bases map to TRBD2. The length of the CDR3 is 16 residues. V was pared by 1 base and J by 0 bases, with 3 bases of the junction left unmatched. Looked up from germline, CDR1 is SGHTA and CDR2 is FQGNSA.

This clone was recorded only once. This sequence joins TRBV4-3 and TRBJ1-1; no clear D gene. CDR1 and CDR2 from the germline V gene are LGHNA and YSLEER. The CDR3 is 15 residues long. V lost 1 base to trimming and J lost 2 bases, with 11 bases between them. Here the CDR3 reads CASSQGTERNTEAFF. As DNA, the CDR3 is TGCGCCAGCAGCCAAGGGACGGAGAGAAACACTGAAGCTTTCTTT.

This clone is a singleton in its sample. The chain carries TRBV11-2 and TRBJ2-7, with TRBD2 identical over 8 bases. The CDR3 has 15 amino acids. J gave up 7 bases and V 5 bases, and 13 bases lay outside the gene matches. Germline values: CDR1 SGHAT, CDR2 FQNNGV. For the CDR3, the DNA is TGTGCCAGCAGCCCAAGGACTAGCAGGGTAGGAGAGCAGTACTTC. It encodes CASSPRTSRVGEQYF.

The genes are TRBV10-1 and TRBJ2-7, with D possibly matching TRBD1 (5 bases). Trimming took 0 bases from V and 3 from J, leaving 12 bases between them. The CDR3 sequence is 15 residues long. The germline gives CDR1 WNHNN, CDR2 SYGVQD (reference sequence). The CDR3 DNA reads as TGCGCCAGCAGTGAGTCGCCAGGGCTGGGCTACGAGCAGTACTTC. This codes for CASSESPGLGYEQYF.

The chain links TRBV4-1 to TRBJ2-7; the match to TRBD2 covers 10 bases. J was trimmed by 6 bases and V by 5 bases; bases with no gene match: 16. CDR1 and CDR2 (germline): MGHRA, YSYEKL. The CDR3 sequence is 17 residues long. CDR3 nucleotides: TGCGCCAGCAGCACTACACGGGGGCTAGCGGGAGTATCCGAGCAGTACTTC. Translating it yields CASSTTRGLAGVSEQYF.

J is TRBJ2-5 and V is TRBV5-5; 7 bases fit TRBD1. Germline V gene lookup returns CDR1 SGHKS and CDR2 YYEKEE (reference sequence). The junction had 8 bases not matched to a gene; V was cut back by 4 bases and J by 5 bases. The CDR3 is 14 amino acids. CDR3 in amino acids: CASSLDREWETQYF. In DNA form, the CDR3 reads TGTGCCAGCAGCCTAGACAGGGAATGGGAGACCCAGTACTTC.

The chain has TRBV5-1 and TRBJ2-2, with D tentatively TRBD2 (6 bases). Germline V CDR1 and CDR2: SGHRS, YFSETQ. The CDR3 covers 15 residues. V lost 3 bases to trimming and J lost 6 bases, with 15 bases between them. The CDR3 coding sequence is TGCGCCAGCAGCTACGGGGGAGGAGTCGCCGGGGAGCTGTTTTTT. It codes for CASSYGGGVAGELFF.